This TCR beta chain was retrieved from a study of OX40 agonist ivuxolimab in advanced cancers. As for the study in general: The treatment was a fully human IgG2 OX40 agonist, ivuxolimab. Study-wide findings and caveats: Partial responders at 0.1-3.0 mg/kg had among the lowest clonal expansion.

CDR3 length: 13 amino acids. Trimming shortened V by 6 bases and J by 4 bases, and 10 bases separated the two germline ends. In germline, CDR1 is LNHDA, CDR2 SQIVND (reference sequence). Assay used: immunoSEQ multiplex PCR; TCRdb lists only in-frame clones, some missing. Of tens of thousands of clones in the sample, more than 75% were seen once. On this clone: What it recognizes is unknown.

This specimen consisted of CD4+ or CD8+ T cells sorted from blood, obtained in a trial of the OX40 agonist ivuxolimab. The J gene is TRBJ1-5, the V gene TRBV19, with D unresolved. The sequence came from an adult with an advanced solid tumor such as melanoma, head and neck, liver or kidney cancer. CDR3 amino acids: CASRYSQNQPQHF. In DNA form, the CDR3 reads TGTGCCAGTAGGTACAGCCAAAATCAGCCCCAGCATTTT.